The T cell receptor beta chain under discussion was sequenced for a study of shared clonotypes between healthy human individuals. In the study overall: Each donor's CD4 naive and CD4 memory cells filled three plates apiece, CD8 naive two, and CD8 memory one.

Some clones are missing from TCRdb's copy, which holds only in-frame ones; the method was immunoSEQ multiplex PCR. The sample yields around 2.5 million clones, 80% to 95% seen once. V shed 1 base and J shed 6 bases, with 6 bases lying between them. This CDR3 has 12 amino acids. Germline V gene lookup returns CDR1 SGHAT and CDR2 FQDESV (reference sequence). The sample was naive CD4+ T cells from PBMCs. Noted subset: CD45RA+ positively selected. The receptor's source is a man in his late teens or twenties in good health. Some clones in this sample may be carry-over from other donors' samples. This chain links TRBV11-1 with TRBJ1-1; D is unclear. The CDR3 nucleotides are TGTGCCAGCAGCTTAGACCGGGCTGAAGCTTTCTTT. It yields the protein CASSLDRAEAFF.